This TCR beta chain appears in the sequencing data of a study of blood T cell repertoires in COVID-19. Overall study context: Samples came from the United States, Italy and Spain, spanning acute and convalescent COVID-19. Sources were T cells, B-cell-depleted T cells, or PBMCs; the material itself was cDNA or gDNA.

This CDR3 region has 14 residues. V was pared by 0 bases and J by 3 bases, with 9 bases between. CDR1 and CDR2 (germline): SEHNR, FQNEAQ (reference sequence). Clones were sequenced by immunoSEQ multiplex PCR, and TCRdb holds only the in-frame ones, with some missing. In the table there are approximately 39,000 clones, 94% of which are singletons. This clone came up once. The chain links TRBV7-9 to TRBJ2-7, with D unresolved. Input material: peripheral blood. The sequence derives from a human donor with active COVID-19. The donor label of this sample is uncertain. CDR3 in DNA: TGTGCCAGCAGCTTAGCGGCCGGAGACTACGAGCAGTACTTC. This codes for CASSLAAGDYEQYF. Drawing the rest from reference TRBV7-9 and TRBJ2-7, the complete variable domain is DTGVSQNPRHKITKRGQNVTFRCDPISEHNRLYWYRQTLGQGPEFLTYFQNEAQLEKSRLLSDRFSAERPKGSFSTLEIQRTEQGDSAMYLCASSLAAGDYEQYFGPGTRLTVT.